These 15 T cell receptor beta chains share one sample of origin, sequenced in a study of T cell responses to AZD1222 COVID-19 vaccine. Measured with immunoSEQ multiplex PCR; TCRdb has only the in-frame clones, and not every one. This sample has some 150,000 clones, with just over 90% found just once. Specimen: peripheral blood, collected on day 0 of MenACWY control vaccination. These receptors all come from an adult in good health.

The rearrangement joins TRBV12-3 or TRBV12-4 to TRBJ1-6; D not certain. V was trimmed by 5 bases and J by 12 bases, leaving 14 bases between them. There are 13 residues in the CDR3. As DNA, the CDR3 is TGTGCCAGCAGTCCCCCGGCGGTAGGACCCCTCCACTTT. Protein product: CASSPPAVGPLHF.

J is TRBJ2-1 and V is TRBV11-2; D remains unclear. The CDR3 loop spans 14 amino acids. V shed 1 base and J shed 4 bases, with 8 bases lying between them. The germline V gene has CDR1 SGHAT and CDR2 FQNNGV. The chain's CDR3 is CASSLAILYNEQFF. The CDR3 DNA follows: TGTGCCAGCAGCTTAGCTATATTATACAATGAGCAGTTCTTC.

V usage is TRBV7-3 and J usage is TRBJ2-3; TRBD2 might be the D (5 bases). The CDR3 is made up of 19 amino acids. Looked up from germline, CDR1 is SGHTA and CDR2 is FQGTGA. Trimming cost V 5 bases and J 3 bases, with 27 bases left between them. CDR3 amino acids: CASSPSNPGPSQETDTQYF. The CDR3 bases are TGTGCCAGCAGCCCATCCAACCCGGGCCCTAGCCAGGAGACAGATACGCAGTATTTT. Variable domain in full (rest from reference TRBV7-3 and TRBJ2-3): GAGVSQTPSNKVTEKGKYVELRCDPISGHTALYWYRQSLGQGPEFLIYFQGTGAADDSGLPNDRFFAVRPEGSVSTLKIQRTERGDSAVYLCASSPSNPGPSQETDTQYFGPGTRLTVL.

DNA of the CDR3: TGTGCCAGTAGTACGACAGTACAACAGTTCTTC. It is translated as CASSTTVQQFF. The rearrangement links TRBV19 to TRBJ2-1, with D possibly being TRBD1 (5 bases). V dropped 4 bases and J dropped 13 bases, with 11 bases sitting between them. Germline V gene sequence: CDR1 LNHDA, CDR2 SQIVND (reference sequence). CDR3 length: 11 amino acids.

The CDR3 is CASQGTAWGGELFF. The DNA for the CDR3 is TGCGCCAGCCAAGGGACTGCCTGGGGCGGGGAGCTGTTTTTT. The genes are TRBV5-1 and TRBJ2-2; a weak D match, TRBD2 (6 bases). The germline V gene has CDR1 SGHRS and CDR2 YFSETQ. This CDR3 contains 14 residues. Trimming pared 7 bases from V and 7 bases from J, leaving 17 bases between.

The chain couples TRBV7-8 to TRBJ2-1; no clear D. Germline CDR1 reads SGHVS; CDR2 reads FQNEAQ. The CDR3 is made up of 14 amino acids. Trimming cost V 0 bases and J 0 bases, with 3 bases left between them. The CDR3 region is CASSLASSYNEQFF. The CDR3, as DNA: TGTGCCAGCAGCTTAGCGAGCTCCTACAATGAGCAGTTCTTC.

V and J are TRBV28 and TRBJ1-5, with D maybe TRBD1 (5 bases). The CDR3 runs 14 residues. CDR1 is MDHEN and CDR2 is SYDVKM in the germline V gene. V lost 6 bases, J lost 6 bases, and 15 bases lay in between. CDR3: CASSVLGPGQPQHF. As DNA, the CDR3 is TGTGCCAGCAGCGTGTTGGGGCCGGGTCAGCCCCAGCATTTT.

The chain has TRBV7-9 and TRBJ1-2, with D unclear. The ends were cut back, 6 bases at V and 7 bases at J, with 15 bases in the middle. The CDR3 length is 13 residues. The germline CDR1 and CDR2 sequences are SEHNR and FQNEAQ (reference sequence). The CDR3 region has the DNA TGTGCCAGCAGACCCTCAAGGGAAGCTGGCTACACCTTC. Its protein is CASRPSREAGYTF. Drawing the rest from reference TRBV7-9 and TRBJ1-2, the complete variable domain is DTGVSQNPRHKITKRGQNVTFRCDPISEHNRLYWYRQTLGQGPEFLTYFQNEAQLEKSRLLSDRFSAERPKGSFSTLEIQRTEQGDSAMYLCASRPSREAGYTFGSGTRLTVV.

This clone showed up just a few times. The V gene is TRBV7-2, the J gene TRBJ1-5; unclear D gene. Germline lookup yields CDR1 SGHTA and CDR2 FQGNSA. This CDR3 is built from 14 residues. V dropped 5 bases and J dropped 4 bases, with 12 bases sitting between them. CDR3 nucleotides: TGTGCCAGCAGCCCCGGACTCATGAATCAGCCCCAGCATTTT. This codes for CASSPGLMNQPQHF.

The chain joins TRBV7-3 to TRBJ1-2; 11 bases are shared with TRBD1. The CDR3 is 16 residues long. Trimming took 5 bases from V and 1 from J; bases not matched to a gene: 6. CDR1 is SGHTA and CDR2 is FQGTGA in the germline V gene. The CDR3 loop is CASSPGTGGNNYGYTF. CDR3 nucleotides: TGTGCCAGCAGCCCCGGGACAGGGGGTAATAACTATGGCTACACCTTC.

CDR3 DNA: TGTGCCAGCAGCAAACGGACAGGGGATTCACCCCTCCACTTT. Its protein product is CASSKRTGDSPLHF. V is TRBV11-2 and J is TRBJ1-6, with TRBD1 matching 9 bases. The CDR3 covers 14 residues. Losses at the gene ends were 5 bases for V and 8 bases for J; bases not matched to a gene: 4. Germline V gene sequence: CDR1 SGHAT, CDR2 FQNNGV.

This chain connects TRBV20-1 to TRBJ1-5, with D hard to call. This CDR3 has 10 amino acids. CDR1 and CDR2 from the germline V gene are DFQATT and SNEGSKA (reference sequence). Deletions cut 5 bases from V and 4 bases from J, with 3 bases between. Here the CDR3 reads CSAGNQPQHF. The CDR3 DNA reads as TGCAGTGCTGGTAATCAGCCCCAGCATTTT.

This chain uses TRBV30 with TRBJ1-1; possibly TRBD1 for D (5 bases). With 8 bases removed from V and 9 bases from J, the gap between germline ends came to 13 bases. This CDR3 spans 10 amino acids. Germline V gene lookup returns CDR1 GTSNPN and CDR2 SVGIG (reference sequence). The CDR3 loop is CAGTGLQAFF. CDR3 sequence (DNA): TGTGCCGGGACGGGTCTTCAAGCTTTCTTT. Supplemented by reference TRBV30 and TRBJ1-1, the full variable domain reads SQTIHQWPATLVQPVGSPLSLECTVEGTSNPNLYWYRQAAGRGLQLLFYSVGIGQISSEVPQNLSASRPQDRQFILSSKKLLLSDSGFYLCAGTGLQAFFGQGTRLTVV.

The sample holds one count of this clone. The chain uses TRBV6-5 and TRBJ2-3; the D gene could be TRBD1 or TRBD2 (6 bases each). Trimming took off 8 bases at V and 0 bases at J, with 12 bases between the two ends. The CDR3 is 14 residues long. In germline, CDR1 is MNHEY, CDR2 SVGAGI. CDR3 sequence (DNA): TGTGCCAGCCAAGGAGGGGGGAGCACAGATACGCAGTATTTT. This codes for CASQGGGSTDTQYF.

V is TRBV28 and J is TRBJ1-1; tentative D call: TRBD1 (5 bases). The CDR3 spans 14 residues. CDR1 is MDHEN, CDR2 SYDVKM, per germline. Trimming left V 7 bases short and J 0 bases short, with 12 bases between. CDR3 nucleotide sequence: TGTGCCAGCACCCAGGGCGGATTGAACACTGAAGCTTTCTTT. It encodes CASTQGGLNTEAFF.